A single sample is the source of the 19 T cell receptor beta chains below, sequenced in a study of blood T cell repertoires in COVID-19. TCRdb keeps only in-frame clones here, not all; method: immunoSEQ multiplex PCR. The sample includes 85,000 to 110,000 clones, about 80% of them seen just once. The sample consisted of peripheral blood. These receptors were collected from a human donor in a cohort sampled during active COVID-19.

The rearrangement joins TRBV5-1 to TRBJ1-5; no reliable D call. This CDR3 has 13 residues. V was shortened by 4 bases and J by 7 bases, with 12 bases between the two germline ends. Germline V gene data show CDR1 as SGHRS and CDR2 as YFSETQ. The CDR3 spells CASSPLGGQPQHF. As DNA, the CDR3 is TGCGCCAGCAGCCCCTTAGGCGGGCAGCCCCAGCATTTT.

V gene TRBV4-1 combines with J gene TRBJ1-1; a possible D gene is TRBD1 (6 bases). Trimming removed 9 bases at V and 2 bases at J, with 19 bases between. Germline CDR1 MGHRA, CDR2 YSYEKL. The CDR3 consists of 15 residues. Written as DNA, the CDR3 is TGCGCCAGTGAGGGCAGGGGTGGTGGTAACACTGAAGCTTTCTTT. Residues: CASEGRGGGNTEAFF.

The V and J genes are TRBV6-5 and TRBJ1-1, with TRBD1 as a possible D gene (6 bases). This CDR3 comprises 14 residues. Trimming left V 6 bases short and J 5 bases short, with 16 bases between. CDR1 is MNHEY and CDR2 is SVGAGI in the germline V gene. The DNA for the CDR3 is TGTGCCAGCAGACCCGATCCAGGGGTGACTGAAGCTTTCTTT. Residues: CASRPDPGVTEAFF.

This CDR3 reads CASSFSQRTEAFF. DNA of the CDR3: TGTGCCAGCAGCTTTAGCCAGCGCACTGAAGCTTTCTTT. This rearrangement joins TRBV7-6 to TRBJ1-1; D is undetermined. V lost 3 bases and J 4 bases, leaving 9 bases between the germline ends. The germline V gene has CDR1 SGHVS and CDR2 FNYEAQ. The CDR3 loop spans 13 amino acids.

The chain is built from TRBV2 and TRBJ2-2; a weak D match, TRBD1 (6 bases). The V end lost 11 bases, the J end lost 0 bases, and 13 bases lay between the germline ends. Germline CDR1 reads SNHLY; CDR2 reads FYNNEI. The CDR3 totals 14 residues. CDR3 in amino acids: CALRGTANTGELFF. The CDR3, as DNA: TGTGCCTTAAGGGGGACGGCGAACACCGGGGAGCTGTTTTTT.

J is TRBJ1-1 and V is TRBV6-2 or TRBV6-3; the D is unclear. Deletions cut 2 bases from V and 7 bases from J, with 8 bases between. CDR1 MNHEY and CDR2 SVGEGT come from the germline V gene. This CDR3 is 12 amino acids long. The DNA for the CDR3 is TGTGCCAGCAGTTACGGAGCTCGTGAAGCTTTCTTT. Its translation: CASSYGAREAFF.

The chain couples TRBV6-5 to TRBJ1-2, with D possibly TRBD1 on 6 matching bases. The length of the CDR3 is 15 residues. The germline gives CDR1 MNHEY, CDR2 SVGAGI. V lost 0 bases, J lost 7 bases, and 15 bases lay in between. The CDR3 reads CASSYSYRVQLGYTF. Written as DNA, the CDR3 is TGTGCCAGCAGTTACTCCTACAGGGTACAGCTTGGCTACACCTTC.

V gene TRBV7-2 combines with J gene TRBJ2-1, with 9 bases identical to TRBD2. CDR1 is SGHTA and CDR2 is FQGNSA in the germline V gene. The length of the CDR3 is 15 residues. Trimming at V came to 1 base and at J to 7 bases, leaving 5 bases not matched to a gene. CDR3 DNA sequence: TGTGCCAGCAGCTTAGGCGGGGGGGCGGATAATGAGCAGTTCTTC. Protein sequence: CASSLGGGADNEQFF.

The genes are TRBV27 and TRBJ2-3, with TRBD2 identical over 10 bases. Trimming took 1 base from V and 5 from J; bases not matched to a gene: 6. This CDR3 has 16 residues. The germline CDR1 and CDR2 sequences are MNHEY and SMNVEV (reference sequence). The CDR3 bases are TGTGCCAGCAGTTTATATGAGCGGGGGGGCCGAGATACGCAGTATTTT. Protein sequence: CASSLYERGGRDTQYF.

This chain connects TRBV30 to TRBJ1-4; 7 nucleotides agree with TRBD1. The CDR3 has 13 residues. Germline values: CDR1 GTSNPN, CDR2 SVGIG (reference sequence). Trimming removed 4 bases from V and 3 bases from J; junction bases left unmatched: 2. The CDR3 sequence: CAWTGTANEKLFF. The CDR3 coding sequence is TGTGCCTGGACCGGGACAGCTAATGAAAAACTGTTTTTT.

The chain carries TRBV5-1 and TRBJ2-3; 9 nucleotides line up with TRBD1. V shed 5 bases, J shed 4 bases, and the junction held 5 bases outside the gene matches. The CDR3 has 14 residues. Germline V gene lookup returns CDR1 SGHRS and CDR2 YFSETQ. The DNA of the CDR3 is TGCGCCAGCAGGGACAGGGGCAGCCCAGATACGCAGTATTTT. It is translated as CASRDRGSPDTQYF.

V is TRBV7-9 and J is TRBJ2-5; 7 bases fit TRBD1. V shed 4 bases, J shed 5 bases, and the junction held 4 bases outside the gene matches. The CDR3 extends over 13 amino acids. Germline CDR1 is SEHNR and CDR2 is FQNEAQ (reference sequence). DNA of the CDR3: TGTGCCAGCAGCTGGGACAGCCGGGAGACCCAGTACTTC. It encodes CASSWDSRETQYF.

The gene calls are TRBV18 and TRBJ1-2, with 8 positions matching TRBD1. J gave up 8 bases and V 2 bases, and 7 bases lay outside the gene matches. Germline lookup yields CDR1 KGHSH and CDR2 LQKENI. The CDR3 totals 14 residues. The CDR3 is CASSPDGQGRGYTF. CDR3 nucleotide sequence: TGTGCCAGCTCACCAGACGGACAGGGACGAGGCTACACCTTC.

The CDR3 bases are TGTGCCAGCAGCTCCCGGGGACTTGTCACAGATACGCAGTATTTT. This encodes CASSSRGLVTDTQYF. The J gene is TRBJ2-3, the V gene TRBV7-3, with a possible D match to TRBD2 (6 bases). The CDR3 covers 15 residues. CDR1 and CDR2 (germline): SGHTA, FQGTGA. V was clipped by 4 bases and J by 2 bases, with 13 bases between them.

V and J are TRBV4-2 and TRBJ2-3; 9 positions match TRBD2. CDR1 is LGHNA and CDR2 is YNFKEQ in the germline V gene. This CDR3 has 18 amino acids. V shed 1 base, J shed 1 base, and the junction held 9 bases outside the gene matches. CDR3 sequence: CASSQGTGGGAGTDTQYF. The CDR3 DNA reads as TGTGCCAGCAGCCAAGGAACGGGCGGGGGGGCCGGCACAGATACGCAGTATTTT.

The V and J genes are TRBV7-9 and TRBJ1-1; 7 bases align to TRBD1. The germline V gene encodes CDR1 SEHNR and CDR2 FQNEAQ (reference sequence). The CDR3 spans 14 residues. Trimming cost V 4 bases and J 0 bases; bases outside gene matches: 2. This chain's CDR3 is CASSSGQLNTEAFF. CDR3 DNA: TGTGCCAGCAGCTCGGGACAGCTGAACACTGAAGCTTTCTTT.

This chain joins TRBV12-1 and TRBJ1-1; no check of the table's D call, TRBD1, against the DNA was made. TRBV12-1 is deemed a pseudogene. The CDR3 sequence is 20 residues long. CDR3 sequence: CASSFVGPLGQGRVNTEAFF. The CDR3 nucleotides read TGTGCCAGCAGTTTTGTTGGCCCCCTGGGACAGGGAAGAGTGAACACTGAAGCTTTCTTT.

The V call is TRBV27, the J call TRBJ1-6; weak D call: TRBD1 (5 bases). V lost 2 bases, J lost 6 bases, and 8 bases lay in between. Germline V CDR1 and CDR2: MNHEY, SMNVEV (reference sequence). CDR3 length: 14 residues. CDR3 sequence: CASSLHRSNSPLHF. The DNA of the CDR3 is TGTGCCAGCAGTTTACACAGGTCTAATTCACCCCTCCACTTT.

This clone was detected only once. CDR3 region: CSALGTGTEKLFF. The CDR3 nucleotides read TGCAGCGCCCTGGGGACAGGGACTGAAAAACTGTTTTTT. The chain employs TRBV29-1 and TRBJ1-4; TRBD1 aligns across 9 bases. Trimming took 7 bases from V and 7 from J; bases not matched to a gene: 7. Germline loops: CDR1 SQVTM, CDR2 ANQGSEA. This CDR3 is built from 13 residues.